This T cell receptor (beta chain) was profiled in a study of Ad26.COV2.S vaccination and SARS-CoV-2 variants. Background on the study: In the study, Ad26.COV2.S was injected intramuscularly once, or twice 56 days apart. Study-level findings and limits: Vaccine recipients and placebo recipients showed similar non-spike TCR breadth.

In germline, CDR1 is MNHEY, CDR2 SVGAGI. V lost 2 bases, J lost 7 bases, and 12 bases lay in between. The CDR3 covers 14 residues. The table came from immunoSEQ multiplex PCR; TCRdb's copy has only in-frame clones and leaves some out. The data contain hundreds of thousands of clones, approximately 89% of them seen just once; the ten biggest clones take up around 3.5%. A single count supports this clone. Its antigen remains unidentified. Treatment meaning: some 19 received Ad26.COV2.S at low or high dose, single or two shots; five or six received placebo; per-sample allocation not given. The investigators took samples on day 63 after the first vaccine or placebo injection. This adult donor, from Boston, was 18-55 years old. Expression of Wuhan-strain SARS-CoV-2 spike came from the Ad26 vector that formed the vaccine.

Material: peripheral blood, obtained in a trial of Ad26.COV2.S vaccine versus placebo. The genes are TRBV6-5 and TRBJ2-1; D unclear. This TCR came from a person aged 18-65 years who received the Ad26.COV2.S COVID-19 vaccine or a placebo. The CDR3, as DNA: TGTGCCAGCAGTTACCGCCCGTCGGTAAATGAGCAGTTCTTC. It is translated as CASSYRPSVNEQFF.